Shown below are 32 T cell receptor beta chains from a single sample sequenced in a study of CD8 T cells in Susac syndrome. The RNA, 0.5 to 1 ug, was put through reverse transcription using random hexamers. One entry per CDR3 protein results from TCRdb running MiXCR on the immunoSEQ multiplex PCR reads. The sample records 150,000 to 200,000 distinct CDR3 sequences, more than 85% being singletons. The sequenced material came from CD4+ T cells from PBMCs. Receptors originate from a human donor with Susac syndrome.

The rearrangement uses TRBV30 and TRBJ2-1; 7 nucleotides agree with TRBD1. The CDR3 spans 17 residues. CDR1 is GTSNPN and CDR2 is SVGIG in the germline V gene (reference sequence). V was pared by 6 bases and J by 3 bases, with 17 bases of the junction left unmatched. The CDR3 DNA is TGTGCCTGCATTCCGGGACAGATCTCCCCCTTCTACAATGAGCAGTTCTTC. Its protein is CACIPGQISPFYNEQFF.

The chain joins TRBV12-3 or TRBV12-4 to TRBJ2-5, with 8 bases aligning to TRBD2. The CDR3 runs 15 residues. The J segment lost 2 bases and the V segment lost 8 bases, leaving 10 bases of the junction unmatched. This CDR3 reads CASGYSGGAQETQYF. The DNA of the CDR3 is TGTGCCAGCGGATACTCCGGGGGGGCACAAGAGACCCAGTACTTC.

This chain uses TRBV7-9 with TRBJ1-2; D gene ambiguous. In germline, CDR1 is SEHNR, CDR2 FQNEAQ (reference sequence). This CDR3 region has 14 residues. The ends were cut back, 5 bases at V and 0 bases at J, with 10 bases in the middle. The CDR3 bases are TGTGCCAGCAGCCATCGGCGTTCTAACTATGGCTACACCTTC. This translates into CASSHRRSNYGYTF.

This chain joins TRBV12-3 or TRBV12-4 and TRBJ2-5; 10 bases align to TRBD2. The CDR3 sequence is 14 residues long. V lost 7 bases, J lost 5 bases, and 7 bases stayed unmatched. CDR3: CASNLLAGDETQYF. CDR3 in DNA: TGTGCCAGCAACCTTCTAGCGGGGGATGAGACCCAGTACTTC.

This clonotype appeared once. The chain carries TRBV20-1 and TRBJ1-2; 7 nucleotides line up with TRBD1. V shed 3 bases, J shed 5 bases, and the junction held 6 bases outside the gene matches. Per germline, CDR1 DFQATT and CDR2 SNEGSKA (reference sequence). This CDR3 is built from 13 residues. The CDR3, as DNA: TGCAGTGCTAGCAGGGGGTTGGGATATGGCTACACCTTC. This translates into CSASRGLGYGYTF.

V gene TRBV19 combines with J gene TRBJ1-4, with 7 bases lining up with TRBD1. Germline lookup yields CDR1 LNHDA and CDR2 SQIVND (reference sequence). This CDR3 has 14 residues. Trimming removed 7 bases from V and 4 bases from J; junction bases left unmatched: 6. CDR3 nucleotide sequence: TGTGCCAGTAAACAGGGGCGCGTTAATGAAAAACTGTTTTTT. Its translation is CASKQGRVNEKLFF.

The chain recombines TRBV18 with TRBJ2-2; 8 positions match TRBD2. J lost 2 bases, V lost 5 bases, and 1 base had no gene match. CDR1 is KGHSH and CDR2 is LQKENI in the germline V gene. The CDR3 is 14 amino acids. The CDR3 protein is CASSTSGNTGELFF. For the CDR3, the DNA is TGTGCCAGCTCAACTAGCGGTAACACCGGGGAGCTGTTTTTT.

The chain recombines TRBV3-1 with TRBJ2-3; 11 bases are shared with TRBD2. The CDR3 loop spans 17 amino acids. V shed 4 bases, J shed 0 bases, and the junction held 6 bases outside the gene matches. Germline V lookup: CDR1 LGHDT, CDR2 YNNKEL (reference sequence). CDR3 in DNA: TGTGCCAGCAGCCCGGGGACTAGCGGAGCTAGCACAGATACGCAGTATTTT. It is translated as CASSPGTSGASTDTQYF.

J is TRBJ1-2 and V is TRBV12-3 or TRBV12-4, with 8 bases fitting TRBD1. CDR3 length: 14 amino acids. Trimming at V came to 3 bases and at J to 5 bases, leaving 5 bases not matched to a gene. CDR3 sequence (DNA): TGTGCCAGCAGTTTGGACAGGGAGGAATATGGCTACACCTTC. Translation gives CASSLDREEYGYTF.

The V call is TRBV30, the J call TRBJ1-4, with D perhaps TRBD1 (6 bases). The germline gives CDR1 GTSNPN, CDR2 SVGIG (reference sequence). The CDR3 has 13 residues. V dropped 5 bases and J dropped 8 bases, with 15 bases sitting between them. The CDR3 region is CAWLGRGDEKLFF. CDR3 bases: TGTGCCTGGCTCGGGAGGGGGGACGAAAAACTGTTTTTT. Full variable domain (outside the CDR3, taken from reference TRBV30 and TRBJ1-4): SQTIHQWPATLVQPVGSPLSLECTVEGTSNPNLYWYRQAAGRGLQLLFYSVGIGQISSEVPQNLSASRPQDRQFILSSKKLLLSDSGFYLCAWLGRGDEKLFFGSGTQLSVL.

The chain combines TRBV7-9 with TRBJ2-7; no firm D call. CDR1 is SEHNR, CDR2 FQNEAQ, per germline (reference sequence). V was pared by 8 bases and J by 2 bases, with 16 bases between. CDR3 length equals 14 residues. CDR3 loop: CASSGGYKAYEQYF. In DNA, the CDR3 is TGTGCCAGCTCCGGCGGCTACAAAGCCTACGAGCAGTACTTC.

V is TRBV11-2 and J is TRBJ1-3; possibly TRBD1 for D (6 bases). Trimming took 5 bases from V and 4 from J, leaving 15 bases between them. Germline values: CDR1 SGHAT, CDR2 FQNNGV. The CDR3 loop spans 15 amino acids. CDR3 nucleotide sequence: TGTGCCAGCAGCCTTCCGGGGGCAGGAGGAAACACCATATATTTT. This gives the protein CASSLPGAGGNTIYF.

V usage is TRBV20-1 and J usage is TRBJ2-3; 7 bases match TRBD2. In germline, CDR1 is DFQATT, CDR2 SNEGSKA (reference sequence). The CDR3 runs 14 residues. V lost 4 bases, J lost 6 bases, and 10 bases stayed unmatched. This CDR3 reads CSATVSAGIDTQYF. In DNA form, the CDR3 reads TGCAGTGCTACCGTATCAGCGGGGATTGATACGCAGTATTTT.

With regard to this clonotype: One end of the junction varies from germline; a read error may be responsible. The chain joins TRBV3-1 to TRBJ1-1, with 7 bases lining up with TRBD1. There are 14 residues in the CDR3. Germline CDR1 reads LGHDT; CDR2 reads YNNKEL (reference sequence). Here the CDR3 reads CASCHRGSTTEAFF. Here the CDR3 DNA reads TGTGCCAGCTGCCACAGGGGTTCGACCACTGAAGCTTTCTTT.

V is TRBV20-1 and J is TRBJ2-2, with D maybe TRBD1 (5 bases). The CDR3 sequence is 14 residues long. The V gene lost 6 bases and the J gene lost 7 bases, with 18 bases spanning the gap. Germline V lookup: CDR1 DFQATT, CDR2 SNEGSKA (reference sequence). The chain's CDR3 is CSALAPGYGGELFF. The CDR3 DNA reads as TGCAGTGCCCTTGCCCCAGGGTACGGCGGGGAGCTGTTTTTT.

J is TRBJ2-5 and V is TRBV3-1, with D possibly matching TRBD2 (5 bases). Germline-derived CDR1 and CDR2 are LGHDT and YNNKEL (reference sequence). CDR3 length: 15 residues. V lost 1 base and J 1 base, leaving 10 bases between the germline ends. This chain's CDR3 is CASSQVRGGQETQYF. In nucleotides, the CDR3 is TGTGCCAGCAGCCAAGTACGAGGAGGCCAAGAGACCCAGTACTTC.

This clonotype appeared once. The chain carries TRBV5-1 and TRBJ1-6; 7 nucleotides agree with TRBD1. The CDR3 length is 15 residues. The V and J ends lost 1 base and 7 bases, in that order; junction bases with no gene match: 5. The germline V gene encodes CDR1 SGHRS and CDR2 YFSETQ. The CDR3 loop reads CASSLKGASNSPLHF. DNA of the CDR3: TGCGCCAGCAGCTTGAAGGGGGCCTCGAATTCACCCCTCCACTTT.

The rearrangement joins TRBV20-1 to TRBJ2-5; 8 bases line up with TRBD1. Trimming took 6 bases from V and 5 from J; bases not matched to a gene: 11. Per the germline V gene, CDR1 is DFQATT and CDR2 is SNEGSKA (reference sequence). The CDR3 consists of 14 residues. This CDR3 is CSAHRTGIDETQYF. CDR3 coding DNA: TGCAGTGCCCACCGGACAGGGATAGATGAGACCCAGTACTTC.

This chain uses TRBV21-1 with TRBJ2-3; the table gives TRBD1 as D, unverified against the DNA. TRBV21-1 is a recognized pseudogene. This CDR3 is built from 15 residues. CDR3 in amino acids: CASSTRQGRPDTQYF. The CDR3 DNA sequence: TGTGCCAGCAGCACAAGACAGGGGAGGCCAGATACGCAGTATTTT.

The gene calls are TRBV28 and TRBJ1-1; D possibly corresponds to TRBD1 (6 bases). Germline assignment: CDR1 MDHEN and CDR2 SYDVKM. V was shortened by 5 bases and J by 10 bases, with 17 bases between the two germline ends. The CDR3 spans 13 residues. CDR3 sequence: CASSTGNFVVAFF. The CDR3 nucleotides read TGTGCCAGCAGTACAGGGAATTTCGTTGTAGCTTTCTTT.

The rearrangement uses TRBV12-3 or TRBV12-4 and TRBJ2-3; D is possibly TRBD1 (5 bases). This CDR3 spans 15 amino acids. Deletions cut 3 bases from V and 0 bases from J, with 10 bases between. CDR3 residues: CASSFNTGSTDTQYF. For the CDR3, the DNA is TGTGCCAGCAGTTTCAACACAGGAAGCACAGATACGCAGTATTTT.

The chain is built from TRBV27 and TRBJ1-1; D call uncertain. Trimming left V 6 bases short and J 2 bases short, with 10 bases between. The CDR3 consists of 13 residues. Germline V lookup: CDR1 MNHEY, CDR2 SMNVEV (reference sequence). The CDR3, as DNA: TGTGCCAGCAGCTTCCGTGCAAACACTGAAGCTTTCTTT. Residues: CASSFRANTEAFF.

The V and J genes are TRBV6-1 and TRBJ2-3; weak D call: TRBD2 (6 bases). The V gene's germline CDR1 is MNHNS and CDR2 SASEGT. The CDR3 has 17 residues. V was pared by 4 bases and J by 7 bases, with 24 bases between. CDR3 sequence (DNA): TGTGCCAGCAGTGTCGAATTTGGACTAAAATTGACCCATACGCAGTATTTT. Translating it yields CASSVEFGLKLTHTQYF.

This chain joins TRBV5-4 and TRBJ2-2; perhaps TRBD2 as D (8 bases). The germline CDR1 and CDR2 sequences are SGHNT and YYREEE (reference sequence). The CDR3 has 18 amino acids. With 2 bases removed from V and 5 bases from J, the gap between germline ends came to 22 bases. CDR3 bases: TGTGCCAGCAGCTTACAGGGGTCAGGGCGGGGGGCGACCGGGGAGCTGTTTTTT. It specifies CASSLQGSGRGATGELFF.

V is TRBV5-1 and J is TRBJ2-1; D remains ambiguous. V was cut by 4 bases and J by 0 bases, with 14 bases left in between. Germline V gene data show CDR1 as SGHRS and CDR2 as YFSETQ. This CDR3 is built from 16 residues. CDR3 coding DNA: TGCGCCAGCAGCGTTTCTAGATCTGGCTCCTACAATGAGCAGTTCTTC. Its translation: CASSVSRSGSYNEQFF.

The chain carries TRBV15 and TRBJ2-3, with 15 bases matching TRBD2. This CDR3 is 23 amino acids long. The J segment lost 0 bases and the V segment lost 0 bases, leaving 16 bases of the junction unmatched. Germline V CDR1 and CDR2: LNHNV, YYDKDF (reference sequence). The CDR3 region is CATSRDVRHLGLAGGTSTDTQYF. The CDR3 region has the DNA TGTGCCACCAGCAGAGATGTCCGTCACCTTGGACTAGCGGGGGGGACTAGCACAGATACGCAGTATTTT.

CDR3 DNA: TGCAGTGCCGGGACTAGCGGGGCCATTCAGTACTTC. This codes for CSAGTSGAIQYF. This rearrangement joins TRBV20-1 to TRBJ2-4, with 13 bases aligning to TRBD2. V was clipped by 6 bases and J by 9 bases; unmatched bases: 2. CDR3 length: 12 residues. Per the germline V gene, CDR1 is DFQATT and CDR2 is SNEGSKA (reference sequence).

The V gene is TRBV5-5, the J gene TRBJ2-1; TRBD2 might be the D (7 bases). The V gene lost 0 bases and the J gene lost 3 bases, with 10 bases spanning the gap. The CDR3 has 15 amino acids. The V gene's germline CDR1 is SGHKS and CDR2 YYEKEE (reference sequence). The CDR3 region is CASSLVGGHYNEQFF. In nucleotides, the CDR3 is TGTGCCAGCAGCTTGGTCGGGGGGCACTACAATGAGCAGTTCTTC.

This chain uses TRBV18 with TRBJ1-1; 7 bases align to TRBD1. Trimming at V came to 0 bases and at J to 4 bases, leaving 5 bases not matched to a gene. The CDR3 length is 15 residues. In germline, CDR1 is KGHSH, CDR2 LQKENI. CDR3 sequence: CASSPPGAGGTEAFF. The CDR3 DNA reads TGTGCCAGCTCACCACCTGGGGCAGGGGGCACTGAAGCTTTCTTT.

The rearrangement uses TRBV6-5 and TRBJ1-1; 10 bases are a match to TRBD1. This CDR3 comprises 15 residues. Germline CDR1 is MNHEY and CDR2 is SVGAGI. J gave up 5 bases and V 2 bases, and 5 bases lay outside the gene matches. In DNA, the CDR3 is TGTGCCAGCAGTTACCTAGACAGGGGGCTTACTGAAGCTTTCTTT. Its translation is CASSYLDRGLTEAFF.

The CDR3 nucleotides read TGTGCCAGCAGCACGAAAGAAAGGACAGGACCCTACGAGCAGTACTTC. This codes for CASSTKERTGPYEQYF. The chain links TRBV21-1 to TRBJ2-7. TRBV21-1 is a listed pseudogene. This CDR3 has 16 residues.

The chain joins TRBV7-3 to TRBJ1-2; TRBD1 is a possible D gene (6 bases). Trimming removed 6 bases from V and 4 bases from J, with 12 bases in between. This CDR3 spans 13 amino acids. Germline lookup yields CDR1 SGHTA and CDR2 FQGTGA. For the CDR3, the DNA is TGTGCCAGCAGTCAGGACAGTGGCTATGGCTACACCTTC. The encoded protein is CASSQDSGYGYTF.